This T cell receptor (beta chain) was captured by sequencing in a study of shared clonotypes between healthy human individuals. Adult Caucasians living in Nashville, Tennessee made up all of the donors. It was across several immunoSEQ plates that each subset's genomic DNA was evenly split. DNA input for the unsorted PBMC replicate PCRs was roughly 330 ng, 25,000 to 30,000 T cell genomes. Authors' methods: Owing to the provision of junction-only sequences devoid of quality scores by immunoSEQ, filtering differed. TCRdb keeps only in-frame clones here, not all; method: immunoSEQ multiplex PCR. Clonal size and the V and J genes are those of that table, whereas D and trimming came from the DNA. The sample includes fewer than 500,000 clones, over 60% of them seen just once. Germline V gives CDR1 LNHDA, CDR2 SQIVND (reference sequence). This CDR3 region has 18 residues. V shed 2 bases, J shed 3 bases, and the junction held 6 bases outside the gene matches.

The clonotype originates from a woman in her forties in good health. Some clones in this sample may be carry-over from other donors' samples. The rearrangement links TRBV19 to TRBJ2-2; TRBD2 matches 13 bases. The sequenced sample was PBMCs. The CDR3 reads CASSIKTSGRLDTGELFF. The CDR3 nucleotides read TGTGCCAGTAGTATAAAGACTAGCGGGAGGTTGGACACCGGGGAGCTGTTTTTT.